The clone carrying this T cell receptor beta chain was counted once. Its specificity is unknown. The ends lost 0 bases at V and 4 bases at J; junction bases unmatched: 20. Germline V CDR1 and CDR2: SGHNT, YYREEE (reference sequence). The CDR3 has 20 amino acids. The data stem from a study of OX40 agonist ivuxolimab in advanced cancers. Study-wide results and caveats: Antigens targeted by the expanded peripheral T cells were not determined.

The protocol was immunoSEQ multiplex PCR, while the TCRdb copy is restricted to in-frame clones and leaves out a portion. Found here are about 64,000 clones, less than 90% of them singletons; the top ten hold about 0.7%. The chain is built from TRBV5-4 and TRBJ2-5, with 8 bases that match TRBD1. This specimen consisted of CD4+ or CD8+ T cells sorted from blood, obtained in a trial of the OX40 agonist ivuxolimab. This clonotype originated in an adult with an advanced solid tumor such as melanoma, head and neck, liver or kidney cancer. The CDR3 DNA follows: TGTGCCAGCAGCTTGGCCTTTACTATTCGGACAGGGAAGTGGAGAGAGACCCAGTACTTC. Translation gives CASSLAFTIRTGKWRETQYF.